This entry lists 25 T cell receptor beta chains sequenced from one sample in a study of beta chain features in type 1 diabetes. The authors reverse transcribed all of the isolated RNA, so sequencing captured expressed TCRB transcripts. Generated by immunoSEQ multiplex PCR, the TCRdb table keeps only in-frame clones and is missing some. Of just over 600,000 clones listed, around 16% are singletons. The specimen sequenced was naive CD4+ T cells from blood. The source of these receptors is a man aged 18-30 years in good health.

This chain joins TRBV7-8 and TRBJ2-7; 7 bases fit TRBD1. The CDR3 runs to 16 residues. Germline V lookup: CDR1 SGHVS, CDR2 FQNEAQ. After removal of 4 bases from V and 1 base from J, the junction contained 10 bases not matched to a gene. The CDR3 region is CASSSRQGKGSYEQYF. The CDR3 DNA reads TGTGCCAGCAGCTCCAGACAGGGAAAAGGATCCTACGAGCAGTACTTC.

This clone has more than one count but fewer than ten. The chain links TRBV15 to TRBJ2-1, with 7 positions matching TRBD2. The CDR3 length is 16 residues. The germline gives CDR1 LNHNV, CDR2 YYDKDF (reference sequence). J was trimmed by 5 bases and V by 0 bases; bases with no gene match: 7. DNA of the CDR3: TGTGCCACCAGCAGAGATTACGGGAGGACGAACAATGAGCAGTTCTTC. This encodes CATSRDYGRTNNEQFF.

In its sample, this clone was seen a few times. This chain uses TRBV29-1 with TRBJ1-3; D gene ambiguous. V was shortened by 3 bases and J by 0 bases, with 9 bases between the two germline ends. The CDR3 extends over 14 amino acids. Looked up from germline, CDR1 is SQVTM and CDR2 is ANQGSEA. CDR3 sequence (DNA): TGCAGCGTTGATCTAGGGAGCTCTGGAAACACCATATATTTT. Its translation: CSVDLGSSGNTIYF.

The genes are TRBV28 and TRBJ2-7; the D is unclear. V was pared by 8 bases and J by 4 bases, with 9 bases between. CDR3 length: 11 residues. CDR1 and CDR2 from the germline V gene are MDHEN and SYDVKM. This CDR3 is CASGTEYEQYF. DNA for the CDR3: TGTGCCAGCGGAACCGAGTACGAGCAGTACTTC.

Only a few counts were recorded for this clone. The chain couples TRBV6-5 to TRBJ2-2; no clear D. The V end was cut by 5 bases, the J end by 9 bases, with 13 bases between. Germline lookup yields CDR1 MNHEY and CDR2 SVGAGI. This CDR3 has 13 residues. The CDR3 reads CASSTPGDRELFF. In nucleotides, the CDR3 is TGTGCCAGCAGTACCCCAGGAGATCGGGAGCTGTTTTTT.

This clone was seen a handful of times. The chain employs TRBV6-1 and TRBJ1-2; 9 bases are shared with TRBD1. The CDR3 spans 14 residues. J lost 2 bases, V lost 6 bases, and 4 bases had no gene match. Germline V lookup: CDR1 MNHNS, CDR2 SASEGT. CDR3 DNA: TGTGCCAGCAGGGACAGGGGCCGGAACTATGGCTACACCTTC. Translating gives CASRDRGRNYGYTF.

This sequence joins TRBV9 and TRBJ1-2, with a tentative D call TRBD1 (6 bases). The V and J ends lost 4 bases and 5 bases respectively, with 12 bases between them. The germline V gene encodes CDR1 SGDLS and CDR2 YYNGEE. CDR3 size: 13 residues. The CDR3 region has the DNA TGTGCCAGCAGCCAAACAGGGACTTATGGCTACACCTTC. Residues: CASSQTGTYGYTF. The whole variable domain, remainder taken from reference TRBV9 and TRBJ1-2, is DSGVTQTPKHLITATGQRVTLRCSPRSGDLSVYWYQQSLDQGLQFLIQYYNGEERAKGNILERFSAQQFPDLHSELNLSSLELGDSALYFCASSQTGTYGYTFGSGTRLTVV.

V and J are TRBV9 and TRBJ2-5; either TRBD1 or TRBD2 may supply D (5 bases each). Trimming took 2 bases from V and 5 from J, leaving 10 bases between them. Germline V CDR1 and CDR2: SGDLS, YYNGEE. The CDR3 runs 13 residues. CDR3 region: CASSVGDKETQYF. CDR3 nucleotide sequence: TGTGCCAGCAGCGTGGGGGATAAGGAGACCCAGTACTTC.

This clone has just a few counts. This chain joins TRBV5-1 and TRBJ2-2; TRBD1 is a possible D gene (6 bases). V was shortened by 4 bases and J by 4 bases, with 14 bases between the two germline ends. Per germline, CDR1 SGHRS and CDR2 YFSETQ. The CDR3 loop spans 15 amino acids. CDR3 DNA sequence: TGCGCCAGCAGCCTCAGGGGCGAGGGCACCGGGGAGCTGTTTTTT. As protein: CASSLRGEGTGELFF.

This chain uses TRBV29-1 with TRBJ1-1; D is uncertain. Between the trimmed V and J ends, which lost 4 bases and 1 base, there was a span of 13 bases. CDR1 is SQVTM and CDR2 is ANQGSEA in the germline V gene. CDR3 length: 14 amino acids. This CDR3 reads CSVAPGRKNTEAFF. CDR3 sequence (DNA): TGCAGCGTTGCCCCAGGACGGAAGAACACTGAAGCTTTCTTT.

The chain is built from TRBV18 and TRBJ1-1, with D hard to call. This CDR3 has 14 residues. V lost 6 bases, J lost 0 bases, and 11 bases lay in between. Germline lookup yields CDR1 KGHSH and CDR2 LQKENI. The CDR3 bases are TGTGCCAGCTCCAAACAGCTATTGAACACTGAAGCTTTCTTT. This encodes CASSKQLLNTEAFF.

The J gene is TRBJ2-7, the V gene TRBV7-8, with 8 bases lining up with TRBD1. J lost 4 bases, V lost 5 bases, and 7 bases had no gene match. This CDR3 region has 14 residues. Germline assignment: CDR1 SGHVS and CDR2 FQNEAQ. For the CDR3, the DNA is TGTGCCAGCAGCCCTTGGGGACAGGCGTACGAGCAGTACTTC. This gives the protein CASSPWGQAYEQYF.

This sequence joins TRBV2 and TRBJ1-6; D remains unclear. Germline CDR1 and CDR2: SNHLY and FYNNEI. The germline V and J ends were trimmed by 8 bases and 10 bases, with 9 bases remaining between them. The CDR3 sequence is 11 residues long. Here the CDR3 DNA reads TGTGCCAGCGATGGAGGGTCACCCCTCCACTTT. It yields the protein CASDGGSPLHF.

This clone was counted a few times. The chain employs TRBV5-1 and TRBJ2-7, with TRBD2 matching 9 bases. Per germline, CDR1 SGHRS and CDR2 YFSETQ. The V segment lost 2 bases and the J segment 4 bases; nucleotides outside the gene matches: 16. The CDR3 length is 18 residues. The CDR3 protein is CASSFNRIGTSRGYEQYF. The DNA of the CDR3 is TGCGCCAGCAGCTTTAACCGAATAGGGACTAGCCGTGGGTACGAGCAGTACTTC.

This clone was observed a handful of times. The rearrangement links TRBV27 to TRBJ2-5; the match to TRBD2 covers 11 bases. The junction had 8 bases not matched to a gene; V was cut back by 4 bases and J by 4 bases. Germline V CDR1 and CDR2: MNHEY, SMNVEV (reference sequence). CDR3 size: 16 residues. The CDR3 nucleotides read TGTGCCAGCAGTTCAACTAGCGGGAGAATACGAGAGACCCAGTACTTC. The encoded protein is CASSSTSGRIRETQYF.

Here the CDR3 DNA reads TGTGCCAGCAGCCCTCTTCCCGGGACAGGGGGCTACGAGCAGTACTTC. This translates into CASSPLPGTGGYEQYF. The chain has TRBV14 and TRBJ2-7; 11 nucleotides align to TRBD1. The trim removed 4 bases at V and 3 bases at J, leaving 8 bases unmatched. This CDR3 has 16 residues. CDR1 SGHDN and CDR2 FVKESK come from the germline V gene.

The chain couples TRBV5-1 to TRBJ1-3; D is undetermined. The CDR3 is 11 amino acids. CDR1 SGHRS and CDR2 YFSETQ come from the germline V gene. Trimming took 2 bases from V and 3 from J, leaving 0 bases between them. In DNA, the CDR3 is TGCGCCAGCAGCTTTGGAAACACCATATATTTT. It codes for CASSFGNTIYF. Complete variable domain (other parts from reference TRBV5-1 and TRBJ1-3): KAGVTQTPRYLIKTRGQQVTLSCSPISGHRSVSWYQQTPGQGLQFLFEYFSETQRNKGNFPGRFSGRQFSNSRSEMNVSTLELGDSALYLCASSFGNTIYFGEGSWLTVV.

CDR3 DNA sequence: TGTGCCAGCAGCTCATGGGACAGGGGATCCTACGAGCAGTACTTC. Its protein is CASSSWDRGSYEQYF. This chain uses TRBV7-6 with TRBJ2-7; 10 bases match TRBD1. J gave up 1 base and V 4 bases, and 4 bases lay outside the gene matches. CDR3 length: 15 residues. Germline lookup yields CDR1 SGHVS and CDR2 FNYEAQ.

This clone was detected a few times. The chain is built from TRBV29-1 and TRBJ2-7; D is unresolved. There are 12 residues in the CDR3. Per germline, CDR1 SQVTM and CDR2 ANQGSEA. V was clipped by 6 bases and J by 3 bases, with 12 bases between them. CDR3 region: CSVGRTLYEQYF. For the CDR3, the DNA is TGCAGCGTCGGTAGGACCCTCTACGAGCAGTACTTC.

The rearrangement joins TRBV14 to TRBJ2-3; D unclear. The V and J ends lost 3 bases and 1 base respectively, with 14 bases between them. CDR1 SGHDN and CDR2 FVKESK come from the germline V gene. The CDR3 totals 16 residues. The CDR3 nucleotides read TGTGCCAGCAGCCACACTCCGAAGCAACGCACAGATACGCAGTATTTT. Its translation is CASSHTPKQRTDTQYF.

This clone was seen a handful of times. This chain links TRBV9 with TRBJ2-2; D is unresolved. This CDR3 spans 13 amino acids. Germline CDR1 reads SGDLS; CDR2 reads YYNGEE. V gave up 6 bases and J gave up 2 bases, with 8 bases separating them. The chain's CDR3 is CASTTANTGELFF. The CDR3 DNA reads TGTGCCAGCACCACTGCTAACACCGGGGAGCTGTTTTTT.

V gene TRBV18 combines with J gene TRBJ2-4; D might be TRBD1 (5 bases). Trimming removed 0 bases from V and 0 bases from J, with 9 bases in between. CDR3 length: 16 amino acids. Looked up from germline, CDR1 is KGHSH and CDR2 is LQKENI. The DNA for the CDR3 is TGTGCCAGCTCACCACCGCCAGGGTTAGCCAAAAACATTCAGTACTTC. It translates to CASSPPPGLAKNIQYF.

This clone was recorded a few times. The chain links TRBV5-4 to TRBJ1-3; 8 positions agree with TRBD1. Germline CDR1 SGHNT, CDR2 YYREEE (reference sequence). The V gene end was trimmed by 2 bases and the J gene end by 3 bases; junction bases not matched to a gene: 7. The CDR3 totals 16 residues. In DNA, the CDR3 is TGTGCCAGCAGCTTCCTGGACAGGGCGGTTGGAAACACCATATATTTT. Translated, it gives CASSFLDRAVGNTIYF.

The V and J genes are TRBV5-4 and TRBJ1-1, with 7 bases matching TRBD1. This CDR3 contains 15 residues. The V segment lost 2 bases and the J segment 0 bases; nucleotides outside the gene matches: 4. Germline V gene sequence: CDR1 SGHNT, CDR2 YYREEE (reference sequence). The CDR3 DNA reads TGTGCCAGCAGCTTTGGACAGGCCATGAACACTGAAGCTTTCTTT. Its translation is CASSFGQAMNTEAFF.

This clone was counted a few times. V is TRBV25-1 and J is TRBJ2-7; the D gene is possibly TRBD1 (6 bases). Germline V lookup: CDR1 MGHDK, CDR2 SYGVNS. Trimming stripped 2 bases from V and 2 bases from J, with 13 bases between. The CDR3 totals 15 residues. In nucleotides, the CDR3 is TGTGCCAGCAGTGAACGCTCAGGGGTAGCCTACGAGCAGTACTTC. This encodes CASSERSGVAYEQYF.